Listed below are T cell receptor beta chains from one sample, sequenced in a study of monozygotic twins with cystic fibrosis. Clones were sequenced by immunoSEQ multiplex PCR, and TCRdb holds only the in-frame ones, with some missing. This sample has around 25,000 clones, with around 96% found just once. The sample comprised blood. These receptor sequences come from a girl aged 2-10 years with cystic fibrosis. The CDR3 runs from the conserved cysteine through the conserved F or W. The D gene is left open where the match is weak. Rows give clone size only sometimes, using once, few, many, or a class for an expanded clone.

clone_size	v_call	j_call	d_call	cdr3_nt	cdr3_aa
NA	TRBV6-5	TRBJ2-1	NA	TGTGCCAGCAGTTACTCGATTAGCGAAGCCTACAATGAGCAGTTCTTC	CASSYSISEAYNEQFF
NA	TRBV7-2	TRBJ2-7	NA	TGTGCCAGCAGCCCCTTAGGAGGCGTCAGCTCCTACGAGCAGTACTTC	CASSPLGGVSSYEQYF
NA	TRBV4-1	TRBJ1-3	NA	TGCGCCAGCAGCCAAGATGAAGGGGTAGGAAACACCATATATTTT	CASSQDEGVGNTIYF
NA	TRBV10-3	TRBJ2-6	TRBD1	TGTGCCGGGGGGACAGGGGATGAGGCTGGGGCCAACGTCCTGACTTTC	CAGGTGDEAGANVLTF
NA	TRBV19	TRBJ1-5	NA	TGTGCCAGTAGTATTCAGGGTTTCAATCAGCCCCAGCATTTT	CASSIQGFNQPQHF
NA	TRBV5-4	TRBJ2-1	NA	TGTGCCAGCAGTTCCGGGCCGTCCTTCTACAATGAGCAGTTCTTC	CASSSGPSFYNEQFF
NA	TRBV29-1	TRBJ1-1	NA	TGCAGCGTCAGTTATGACACTGAAGCTTTCTTT	CSVSYDTEAFF
NA	TRBV10-2	TRBJ2-5	TRBD2	TGCGCCAGCAGCTTTACTAGCGGGAGGGCCGAGACCCAGTACTTC	CASSFTSGRAETQYF
NA	TRBV11-3	TRBJ1-3	NA	TGTGCCAGCAGCTTACTGAAGGGTGTCACCATATATTTT	CASSLLKGVTIYF
NA	TRBV12-5	TRBJ2-1	TRBD2	TGTGCTAGTACCCTAGCGGGAGTCTTCATTGAGCAGTTCTTC	CASTLAGVFIEQFF
NA	TRBV18	TRBJ1-1	NA	TGTGCCAGCTCACCGCCCGGGGGGGGTATTAGGAAGAACACTGAAGCTTTCTTT	CASSPPGGGIRKNTEAFF
NA	TRBV30	TRBJ2-7	NA	TGTGCCTCCAAAGGGACCAACGAGCAGTACTTC	CASKGTNEQYF
NA	TRBV9	TRBJ2-5	NA	TGTGCCAGCAGCGTGGGAGTCCAAGAGACCCAGTACTTC	CASSVGVQETQYF
NA	TRBV11-2	TRBJ2-7	NA	TGTGCCAGCAGCTTATGGCTGGAGGTCTCCTACGAGCAGTACTTC	CASSLWLEVSYEQYF
NA	TRBV7-9	TRBJ1-2	TRBD1	TGTGCCAGCAGCATCTTACAGGGGGCGCTATCCTATGGCTACACCTTC	CASSILQGALSYGYTF
once	TRBV7-9	TRBJ2-7	TRBD2	TGTGCCAGCAGCCCTAGCGGGGGGGCTTACGAGCAGTACTTC	CASSPSGGAYEQYF
NA	TRBV29-1	TRBJ2-7	TRBD1	TGCAGCGGGGGGACAGGGTACGAGCAGTACTTC	CSGGTGYEQYF
NA	TRBV7-9	TRBJ1-1	NA	TGTGCCAGCAGCCCTTGGACCTCTGGCGGGGAAGGCCGGAACACTGAAGCTTTCTTT	CASSPWTSGGEGRNTEAFF
NA	TRBV9	TRBJ1-1	TRBD1	TGTGCCAGCAGCGAAGGGACAGATACTGAAGCTTTCTTT	CASSEGTDTEAFF
NA	TRBV12-5	TRBJ1-2	NA	TGTGCTAGTGGTCAAGACAGCTTTTTTAACTATGGCTACACCTTC	CASGQDSFFNYGYTF
NA	TRBV7-2	TRBJ1-2	NA	TGTGCCAGCAGTTACGGACGGTATGGCTACACCTTC	CASSYGRYGYTF
NA	TRBV6-6	TRBJ2-1	NA	TGTGCCAGCAGTTCCCCGGATGGTGGGCATCAGCCAAAGCAGTTCTTC	CASSSPDGGHQPKQFF
NA	TRBV15	TRBJ2-7	NA	TGTGCCACCAGCCCCCGAGGGCAGGGCGCCTACGAGCAGTACTTC	CATSPRGQGAYEQYF
NA	TRBV10-2	TRBJ2-1	TRBD2	TGCGCCAGCAGATTAGGACTAGCGGCGATGAGCTCCTACAATGAGCAGTTCTTC	CASRLGLAAMSSYNEQFF
NA	TRBV7-8	TRBJ2-7	TRBD1	TGTGCCAGCAGCTTAGTAAGGGGACAGAACTACGAGCAGTACTTC	CASSLVRGQNYEQYF
NA	TRBV5-1	TRBJ2-7	NA	TGCGCCAGCAGCCACGGGACTCCCTCGGGAGAGCAGTACTTC	CASSHGTPSGEQYF
NA	TRBV11-2	TRBJ2-5	TRBD2	TGTGCCAGCAGCCGGACTAGCGGGAGCGAAACCCAGTACTTC	CASSRTSGSETQYF
once	TRBV2	TRBJ2-7	NA	TGTGCCAGCAGTGGGGTGGAAGGGAGTTGGGACGAGCAGTACTTC	CASSGVEGSWDEQYF
NA	TRBV6-1	TRBJ2-3	NA	TGTGCCAGCAGTGAAGCGGGATGGGGGCCGAGCACAGATACGCAGTATTTT	CASSEAGWGPSTDTQYF
once	TRBV5-4	TRBJ1-4	NA	TGTGCCAGCAGCTTGGAGCCTAATGAAAAACTGTTTTTT	CASSLEPNEKLFF
NA	TRBV11-2	TRBJ2-5	TRBD2	TGTGCCAGCAGCCCCGGTGGTAGCGGGGTCCAAGAGACCCAGTACTTC	CASSPGGSGVQETQYF
NA	TRBV7-2	TRBJ2-1	TRBD2	TGTGCCAGCAGCTTAGACGGGAGGGAAATCAATGAGCAGTTCTTC	CASSLDGREINEQFF
NA	TRBV5-5	TRBJ1-5	NA	TGTGCCAGCAGCCTCAATTTGGACCTGGTGGGCCAGCCCCAGCATTTT	CASSLNLDLVGQPQHF
NA	TRBV6-6	TRBJ2-3	NA	TGTGCCAGCAGTTCCTTTGATACGCAGTATTTT	CASSSFDTQYF
NA	TRBV25-1	TRBJ2-7	TRBD1	TGTGCCAGCAGCCGCGGACAGGGATACGAGCAGTACTTC	CASSRGQGYEQYF
NA	TRBV2	TRBJ2-2	NA	TGTGCCAGCAGCGCCAGAGCGACAACGAACACCGGGGAGCTGTTTTTT	CASSARATTNTGELFF
NA	TRBV6-5	TRBJ1-2	TRBD1	TGTGCCAGCAGTCCCGGACAGGTCTATGGCTACACCTTC	CASSPGQVYGYTF
NA	TRBV28	TRBJ2-7	NA	TGTGCCAGCAGTGCTGTGAGGGAGCAGTACTTC	CASSAVREQYF
NA	TRBV5-1	TRBJ1-4	TRBD1	TGCGCCAGCAGCTCGACAGGGGGAAATGAAAAACTGTTTTTT	CASSSTGGNEKLFF
NA	TRBV5-4	TRBJ2-1	TRBD2	TGTGCCAGCAGCACCGGACTAGCGGGTGGGACAGGTGAGCAGTTCTTC	CASSTGLAGGTGEQFF